The 21 T cell receptor beta chains below all came from one sample that was sequenced in a study of identical twins. TCRdb used MiXCR to reprocess the 5' RACE reads, holding one entry per CDR3 protein. The sample has hundreds of thousands of distinct CDR3 sequences; 9% to 15% are singletons. The data also belong to a second study, concerning yellow fever vaccine responses in identical twins.

Sequenced material: PBMCs. The receptors shown here come from a woman under 30 in good health.

Many counts were recorded for this clonotype. The V gene is TRBV20-1, the J gene TRBJ2-1; 7 nucleotides line up with TRBD1. CDR3 length: 14 residues. Germline CDR1 is DFQATT and CDR2 is SNEGSKA (reference sequence). The J segment lost 0 bases and the V segment lost 4 bases, leaving 3 bases of the junction unmatched. The CDR3 is CSAIGQVSYNEQFF. As DNA, the CDR3 is TGCAGTGCTATAGGACAGGTCTCCTACAATGAGCAGTTCTTC.

This chain links TRBV12-3 or TRBV12-4 with TRBJ1-4; 9 bases map to TRBD1. The V segment lost 2 bases and the J segment 7 bases; nucleotides outside the gene matches: 8. The CDR3 covers 16 residues. The CDR3 region has the DNA TGTGCCAGCAGTTTAATCCTCGGGACAGGGAGTGAAAAACTGTTTTTT. Residues: CASSLILGTGSEKLFF.

This rearrangement joins TRBV20-1 to TRBJ2-7, with 11 bases fitting TRBD2. Germline assignment: CDR1 DFQATT and CDR2 SNEGSKA (reference sequence). V gave up 6 bases and J gave up 2 bases; unmatched junction bases: 6. The CDR3 is made up of 14 amino acids. The CDR3 coding sequence is TGCAGTGCAACCACTAGCGGGAGTCCCTACGAGCAGTACTTC. It yields the protein CSATTSGSPYEQYF.

The chain carries TRBV24-1 and TRBJ2-1; D possibly matches TRBD1 or TRBD2 (7 bases each). The CDR3 loop spans 22 amino acids. Germline values: CDR1 KGHDR, CDR2 SFDVKD. The ends were cut back, 3 bases at V and 8 bases at J, with 37 bases in the middle. In nucleotides, the CDR3 is TGTGCCACCAGTGATAGATATTACGGTGGAGGGGGCGGGGGTGGTGTGTTGGATGAGCAGTTCTTC. Protein product: CATSDRYYGGGGGGGVLDEQFF.

This clonotype was observed a few times. The J gene is TRBJ2-3, the V gene TRBV7-8; TRBD1 aligns across 10 bases. From germline, CDR1 is SGHVS and CDR2 FQNEAQ. The CDR3 is made up of 14 amino acids. The trim removed 1 base at V and 7 bases at J, leaving 2 bases unmatched. CDR3 coding DNA: TGTGCCAGCAGCTTAGGACAGGGGGCAAATACGCAGTATTTT. Its protein product is CASSLGQGANTQYF.

This rearrangement joins TRBV6-6 to TRBJ1-1, with D possibly TRBD1 on 5 matching bases. The germline gives CDR1 MNHNY, CDR2 SVGAGI (reference sequence). Trimming shortened V by 2 bases and J by 4 bases, and 14 bases separated the two germline ends. The CDR3 runs to 15 residues. CDR3 in amino acids: CASSYGLGAATEAFF. DNA for the CDR3: TGTGCCAGCAGTTACGGGTTAGGGGCGGCCACTGAAGCTTTCTTT.

The chain is built from TRBV5-1 and TRBJ1-2; perhaps TRBD1 as D (6 bases). V shed 0 bases and J shed 4 bases, with 22 bases lying between them. The germline V gene encodes CDR1 SGHRS and CDR2 YFSETQ. The CDR3 extends over 18 amino acids. The CDR3 loop reads CASSLAPSWRGDTYGYTF. CDR3 nucleotides: TGCGCCAGCAGCTTGGCTCCCTCGTGGAGGGGGGATACCTATGGCTACACCTTC.

This rearrangement joins TRBV4-1 to TRBJ1-3; D possibly corresponds to TRBD1 (5 bases). The CDR3 length is 14 residues. Germline V gene data show CDR1 as MGHRA and CDR2 as YSYEKL. With 4 bases removed from V and 1 base from J, the gap between germline ends came to 8 bases. The CDR3 DNA sequence: TGCGCCAGCAGCCTACAGGAATCTGGAAACACCATATATTTT. As protein: CASSLQESGNTIYF.

The sample holds a few counts of this clonotype. This chain uses TRBV3-1 with TRBJ1-1, with a weak D call TRBD1 (6 bases). Trimming cost V 6 bases and J 5 bases, with 16 bases left between them. Germline loops: CDR1 LGHDT, CDR2 YNNKEL (reference sequence). CDR3 size: 14 residues. In DNA, the CDR3 is TGTGCCAGCAGTCGATACAGGGATGGGACTGAAGCTTTCTTT. Translation gives CASSRYRDGTEAFF.

The V call is TRBV15, the J call TRBJ2-1; D is possibly TRBD2 (5 bases). CDR1 is LNHNV and CDR2 is YYDKDF in the germline V gene (reference sequence). The germline V and J ends were trimmed by 0 bases and 2 bases, with 8 bases remaining between them. This CDR3 is 15 amino acids long. Here the CDR3 reads CATSRDLATYNEQFF. The CDR3 region has the DNA TGTGCCACCAGCAGAGATCTAGCCACCTACAATGAGCAGTTCTTC.

This clonotype was found a few times. As DNA, the CDR3 is TGTGCCAGCAGTGAGACATTGAATTTGGGGCAGTACGTC. Translation: CASSETLNLGQYV. This chain links TRBV6-1 with TRBJ2-7; D gene uncertain. Germline CDR1 MNHNS, CDR2 SASEGT. The V gene lost 3 bases and the J gene lost 9 bases, with 15 bases spanning the gap. CDR3 length: 13 residues.

This clonotype was seen ten or more times. V gene TRBV6-5 combines with J gene TRBJ2-5; D is unresolved. This CDR3 is 14 amino acids long. V dropped 2 bases and J dropped 1 base, with 8 bases sitting between them. Germline V gene lookup returns CDR1 MNHEY and CDR2 SVGAGI. In nucleotides, the CDR3 is TGTGCCAGCAGTTACGAAGGGCCCCAAGAGACCCAGTACTTC. Encoded protein: CASSYEGPQETQYF.

This clonotype has more than one count but fewer than ten. The chain combines TRBV27 with TRBJ1-4, with 7 bases identical to TRBD1. The CDR3 runs 16 residues. Trimming removed 2 bases from V and 7 bases from J; junction bases left unmatched: 10. Per germline, CDR1 MNHEY and CDR2 SMNVEV (reference sequence). This chain's CDR3 is CASSLQGQVYREKLFF. The CDR3 coding sequence is TGTGCCAGCAGTTTACAAGGACAGGTCTACCGTGAAAAACTGTTTTTT. Supplemented by reference TRBV27 and TRBJ1-4, the full variable domain reads EAQVTQNPRYLITVTGKKLTVTCSQNMNHEYMSWYRQDPGLGLRQIYYSMNVEVTDKGDVPEGYKVSRKEKRNFPLILESPSPNQTSLYFCASSLQGQVYREKLFFGSGTQLSVL.

The V call is TRBV12-5, the J call TRBJ1-1; unclear D gene. This CDR3 has 14 residues. Germline CDR1 is LGHNT and CDR2 is FRNRAP. The V gene lost 4 bases and the J gene lost 0 bases, with 9 bases spanning the gap. The CDR3 loop reads CASGSGGMNTEAFF. CDR3 DNA: TGTGCTAGTGGTTCGGGAGGGATGAACACTGAAGCTTTCTTT. The full variable domain, rest sourced from reference TRBV12-5 and TRBJ1-1, is DARVTQTPRHKVTEMGQEVTMRCQPILGHNTVFWYRQTMMQGLELLAYFRNRAPLDDSGMPKDRFSAEMPDATLATLKIQPSEPRDSAVYFCASGSGGMNTEAFFGQGTRLTVV.

There are a few counts of this clonotype. The chain combines TRBV20-1 with TRBJ2-2, with 8 nucleotides matching TRBD1. V lost 4 bases to trimming and J lost 5 bases; unmatched junction nucleotides: 12. This CDR3 region has 16 residues. CDR1 is DFQATT, CDR2 SNEGSKA, per germline (reference sequence). This chain's CDR3 is CSATRGGRQGTGELFF. The CDR3 bases are TGCAGTGCTACTAGGGGCGGACGACAGGGGACCGGGGAGCTGTTTTTT.

This sequence joins TRBV28 and TRBJ2-5; D perhaps matches TRBD1 (5 bases). Per germline, CDR1 MDHEN and CDR2 SYDVKM. This CDR3 region has 12 residues. Trimming pared 4 bases from V and 5 bases from J, leaving 8 bases between. The CDR3 reads CASSWGRETQYF. The CDR3 DNA sequence: TGTGCCAGCAGTTGGGGCCGGGAGACCCAGTACTTC. Supplemented by reference TRBV28 and TRBJ2-5, the full variable domain reads DVKVTQSSRYLVKRTGEKVFLECVQDMDHENMFWYRQDPGLGLRLIYFSYDVKMKEKGDIPEGYSVSREKKERFSLILESASTNQTSMYLCASSWGRETQYFGPGTRLLVL.

This clonotype was observed a few times. DNA of the CDR3: TGTGCCAGCTCGTCCACAGGGATTCTCGGCGAAAAACTGTTTTTT. Translation gives CASSSTGILGEKLFF. The chain links TRBV18 to TRBJ1-4; D is perhaps TRBD1 (6 bases). This CDR3 is 15 amino acids long. Germline V CDR1 and CDR2: KGHSH, LQKENI. Trimming took 6 bases from V and 8 from J, leaving 19 bases between them. Filled out from reference TRBV18 and TRBJ1-4, the complete variable domain reads NAGVMQNPRHLVRRRGQEARLRCSPMKGHSHVYWYRQLPEEGLKFMVYLQKENIIDESGMPKERFSAEFPKEGPSILRIQQVVRGDSAAYFCASSSTGILGEKLFFGSGTQLSVL.

The rearrangement links TRBV20-1 to TRBJ2-7, with TRBD2 matching 7 bases. This CDR3 is built from 13 residues. The germline CDR1 and CDR2 sequences are DFQATT and SNEGSKA (reference sequence). The DNA for the CDR3 is TGCAGCCACACTCGGGACTACTCCTACGAGCAGTACGTC. Its translation is CSHTRDYSYEQYV.

The chain employs TRBV7-2 and TRBJ2-1; D is unresolved. Germline V lookup: CDR1 SGHTA, CDR2 FQGNSA. Trimming cost V 4 bases and J 4 bases, with 11 bases left between them. This CDR3 has 14 residues. The CDR3: CASSSVSGYNEQFF. The CDR3 nucleotides are TGTGCCAGCAGCTCCGTCTCAGGTTACAATGAGCAGTTCTTC.

DNA for the CDR3: TGTGCCACTAGTACTAGCGGGAGGTTTGACACCGGGGAGCTGTTTTTT. Translation: CATSTSGRFDTGELFF. The rearrangement links TRBV24-1 to TRBJ2-2; 12 nucleotides align to TRBD2. This CDR3 has 16 amino acids. Trimming took 10 bases from V and 3 from J; bases not matched to a gene: 8. Germline assignment: CDR1 KGHDR and CDR2 SFDVKD.

The chain uses TRBV24-1 and TRBJ1-2, with 7 bases identical to TRBD1. CDR3 length: 12 residues. Losses at the gene ends were 0 bases for V and 11 bases for J; bases not matched to a gene: 2. The germline gives CDR1 KGHDR, CDR2 SFDVKD. This chain's CDR3 is CATSDLRDRYTF. DNA for the CDR3: TGTGCCACCAGTGATTTGAGGGACAGATACACCTTC.